These 3 T cell receptor beta chains originate from one sample sequenced in a study of OX40 agonist ivuxolimab in advanced cancers. TCRdb's copy holds only in-frame clones and misses some; the assay was immunoSEQ multiplex PCR. This sample has around 53,000 clones, with around 85% found just once. The sample was CD4+ or CD8+ T cells sorted from blood, taken in a trial of the OX40 agonist ivuxolimab. The receptors were sampled from an adult with an advanced solid tumor such as melanoma, head and neck, liver or kidney cancer.

The chain combines TRBV6-1 with TRBJ2-7; maybe TRBD2 (6 bases). The V end lost 6 bases, the J end lost 0 bases, and 15 bases lay between the germline ends. CDR1 is MNHNS and CDR2 is SASEGT in the germline V gene. The CDR3 has 15 amino acids. Written as DNA, the CDR3 is TGTGCCAGCAGCGACTCCGGGACTCCCTCCTACGAGCAGTACTTC. It yields the protein CASSDSGTPSYEQYF.

The rearrangement uses TRBV9 and TRBJ2-3, with 9 bases fitting TRBD2. The CDR3 spans 15 residues. The ends lost 0 bases at V and 6 bases at J; junction bases unmatched: 5. Per germline, CDR1 SGDLS and CDR2 YYNGEE. The CDR3 nucleotides read TGTGCCAGCAGCGTAGGGGCTAGCGGGATCGATACGCAGTATTTT. Translation gives CASSVGASGIDTQYF.

This chain connects TRBV6-1 to TRBJ2-7; either TRBD1 or TRBD2 may fit D (5 bases each). Germline values: CDR1 MNHNS, CDR2 SASEGT. Trimming shortened V by 3 bases and J by 7 bases, and 22 bases separated the two germline ends. The CDR3 extends over 16 amino acids. CDR3 coding DNA: TGTGCCAGCAGTGAGGGGATGGGACCTCCGATTGGAGAGCAGTACTTC. Translating gives CASSEGMGPPIGEQYF.